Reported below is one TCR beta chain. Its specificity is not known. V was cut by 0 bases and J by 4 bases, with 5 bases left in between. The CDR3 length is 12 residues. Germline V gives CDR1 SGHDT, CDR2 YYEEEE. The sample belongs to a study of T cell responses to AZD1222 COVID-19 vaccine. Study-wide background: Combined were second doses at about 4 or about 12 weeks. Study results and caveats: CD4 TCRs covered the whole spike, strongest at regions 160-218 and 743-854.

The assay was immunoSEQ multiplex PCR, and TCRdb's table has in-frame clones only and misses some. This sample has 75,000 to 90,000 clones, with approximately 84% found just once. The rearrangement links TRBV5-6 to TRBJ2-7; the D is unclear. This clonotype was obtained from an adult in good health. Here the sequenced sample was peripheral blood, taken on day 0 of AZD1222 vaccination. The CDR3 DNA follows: TGTGCCAGCAGCTTGGACGGTTACGAGCAGTACTTC. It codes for CASSLDGYEQYF.